This T cell receptor (beta chain) is from a study of regulatory T cells in long-lasting Graves disease. Time point noted: persistent/refractory GD, antithyroid drugs over 5 years with positive TRAb. The TCR library was made from RNA extracted from PBMCs. The CDR3 is 15 residues long. Germline V gene data show CDR1 as MNHNS and CDR2 as SASEGT. V gave up 6 bases and J gave up 1 base; unmatched junction bases: 6. This clonotype was detected a few times. Libraries of TCR beta came from iRepertoire HTBI primers plus Arm-PCR of CDR3 regions. TCRdb called the multiplex PCR reads again in MiXCR, with one record for every CDR3 protein. This sample has some 300,000 distinct CDR3 sequences, with more than 20% found just once.

This specimen was peripheral blood mononuclear cells (PBMCs), taken when the disease was refractory, from a patient treated with antithyroid drugs. The clonotype was recovered from a female donor with Graves disease. The chain recombines TRBV6-1 with TRBJ2-7, with 10 bases lining up with TRBD2. Here the CDR3 reads CASSKRTSGSYEQYF. The CDR3 nucleotides are TGTGCCAGCAGCAAAAGGACTAGCGGATCCTACGAGCAGTACTTC.